This T cell receptor (beta chain) was identified during a study of T cells after yellow fever vaccination (dated by TCRdb to the late 2010s). A note on the overall study: The SMART-Seq v4 Ultra Low Input RNA kit was used to prepare libraries from fractions with low cell numbers. Two healthy male donors made up the cohort, one aged 18 to 29 years and the other aged 30 to 39 years. Blood was drawn at multiple timepoints before and after primary and secondary immunization, with bulk PBMC replicates and cell subsets isolated. To follow T-cell clones before and after primary and booster YFV17D yellow fever vaccination, bulk TCR alpha and beta repertoires were sequenced over time.

Synthesis of TCR cDNA relied on 5'RACE template switching, a step that introduced a universal primer site along with unique molecular identifiers. Priming for cDNA synthesis came from both the TCR alpha and TCR beta constant segments. Two PCR steps were used to amplify libraries, with sample barcodes and sequencing adapters being added in the second step. Sequencing of libraries was performed on Illumina HiSeq 2500 (2x100 bp) or NovaSeq (2x150 bp). The source study handled its data this way. Demultiplexing of reads and collapsing into UMI consensus sequences were performed with MIGEC, and V(D)J alignment was carried out with MiXCR. Clonotypes responding to the vaccine were identified with edgeR on replicate PBMC samples, with the criteria of FDR below 0.01 and a log2 fold change above 5 up to day 15. Each bulk clonotype received a CD4 or CD8 identity based on whether the sequenced CD4 or CD8 repertoire contained that clonotype at higher abundance. In TCRdb, the public reads were trimmed at Q25 with fastp and aligned with MiXCR, with productive beta chains retained. All rows with the same CDR3 protein become a single entry with the most common DNA and genes. The V and J calls were not made by the authors but by TCRdb's processing. This sample has fewer than 350,000 distinct CDR3 sequences in its table, and 8.7% of those were observed once. Roughly 18% of the sample comes from the top ten.

Study-wide findings and limitations: A small fraction of clonotypes appeared in both the CD4 and CD8 compartments, likely as a result of convergent recombination. Most clones expanded after primary vaccination were re-detected after the booster (96% of CD4 and approximately 85% of CD8), suggesting broad memory maintenance. Computational filtering was needed because FACS-sorted repertoires could contain abundant contaminating clonotypes from the bulk population. Only a couple of donors were included in the study, so the extent to which the findings can be generalized is limited. The secondary T-cell response was found to be weaker but faster than the primary response, with a peak reached on day 5 rather than on day 15.

V is cut by 5 bases and J by 7 bases, and the space between the germline ends is 15 bases. Counted from cysteine to phenylalanine, this CDR3 has 12 amino acids. CDR3 DNA is the only sequence kept; it has 36 bases, read in frame from the first base. The germline V gene encodes CDR1 GTSNPN and CDR2 SVGIG (reference sequence). The intended sense of this specimen's treatment or condition label: live attenuated yellow fever vaccine strain. Two biological replicates of bulk PBMCs were collected at each blood-draw timepoint. PBMCs were isolated from peripheral blood using a standard Ficoll-Paque protocol. TriZol was used to extract RNA from bulk PBMCs, from CD4 and CD8 fractions, and from dextramer-positive and dextramer-negative fractions. This clonotype was observed a handful of times. The antigen this receptor binds is unknown. No base-level quality is on record; no much larger clone is a single base apart.

This TCR derives from a man between 18 and 29 years old who received the YFV17D yellow fever vaccine. The chain couples TRBV30 to TRBJ2-7, and TRBD1 may be the D gene, going by 5 matching bases. Here the sequenced sample was PBMCs, taken on the day of the first yellow fever vaccination. DNA sequence: TGTGCCTGGTCAGGGTCCTACGAGGAGCAGTACTTC. Its translation is CAWSGSYEEQYF.